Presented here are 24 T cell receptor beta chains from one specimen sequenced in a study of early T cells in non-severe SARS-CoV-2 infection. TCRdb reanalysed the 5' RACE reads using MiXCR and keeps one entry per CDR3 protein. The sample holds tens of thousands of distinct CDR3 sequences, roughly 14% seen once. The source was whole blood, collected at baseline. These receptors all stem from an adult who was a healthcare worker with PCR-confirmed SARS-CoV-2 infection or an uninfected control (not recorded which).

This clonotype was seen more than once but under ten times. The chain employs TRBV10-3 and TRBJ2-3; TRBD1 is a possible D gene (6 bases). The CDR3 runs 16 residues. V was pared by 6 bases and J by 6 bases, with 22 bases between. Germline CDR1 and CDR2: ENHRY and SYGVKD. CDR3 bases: TGTGCCATCAGCCCTGGGGGCCCGACCTCCAGGGATACGCAGTATTTT. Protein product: CAISPGGPTSRDTQYF.

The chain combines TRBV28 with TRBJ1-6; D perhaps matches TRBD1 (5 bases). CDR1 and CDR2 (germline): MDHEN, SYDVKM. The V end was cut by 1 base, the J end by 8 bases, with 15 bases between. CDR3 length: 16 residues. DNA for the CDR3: TGTGCCAGCAGTTTATATGGAGGGGCTGTGGATTCACCCCTCCACTTT. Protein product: CASSLYGGAVDSPLHF.

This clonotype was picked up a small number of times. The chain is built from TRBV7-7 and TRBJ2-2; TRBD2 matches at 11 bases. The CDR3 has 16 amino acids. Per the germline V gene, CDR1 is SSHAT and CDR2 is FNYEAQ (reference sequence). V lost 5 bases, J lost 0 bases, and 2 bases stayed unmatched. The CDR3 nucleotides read TGTGCCAGCAGCAGGGGACTAGCGGCGAACACCGGGGAGCTGTTTTTT. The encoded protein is CASSRGLAANTGELFF.

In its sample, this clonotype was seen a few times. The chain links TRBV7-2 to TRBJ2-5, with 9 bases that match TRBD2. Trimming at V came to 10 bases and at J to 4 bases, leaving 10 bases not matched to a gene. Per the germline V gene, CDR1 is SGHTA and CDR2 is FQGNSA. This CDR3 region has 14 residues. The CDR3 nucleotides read TGTGCCACCACCATGGCGGGAGGGCGAGAGACCCAGTACTTC. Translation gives CATTMAGGRETQYF.

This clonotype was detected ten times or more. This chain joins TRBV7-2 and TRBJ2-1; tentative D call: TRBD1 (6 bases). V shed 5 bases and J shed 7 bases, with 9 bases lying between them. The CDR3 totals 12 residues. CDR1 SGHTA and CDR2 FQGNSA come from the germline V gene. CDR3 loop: CASSPQGNEQFF. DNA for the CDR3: TGTGCCAGCAGCCCCCAGGGGAATGAGCAGTTCTTC.

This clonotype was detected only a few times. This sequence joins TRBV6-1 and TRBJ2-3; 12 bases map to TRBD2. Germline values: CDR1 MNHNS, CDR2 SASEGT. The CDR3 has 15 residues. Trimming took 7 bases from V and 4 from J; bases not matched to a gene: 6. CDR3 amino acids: CASTGLAGRADTQYF. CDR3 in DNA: TGTGCCAGCACTGGACTAGCGGGAAGGGCAGATACGCAGTATTTT.

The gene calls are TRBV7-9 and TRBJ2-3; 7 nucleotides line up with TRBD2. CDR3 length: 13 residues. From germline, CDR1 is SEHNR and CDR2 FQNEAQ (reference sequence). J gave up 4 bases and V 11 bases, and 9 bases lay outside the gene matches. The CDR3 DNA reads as TGTGCCGCAAGGCGGGAGAGCTCAGATACGCAGTATTTT. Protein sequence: CAARRESSDTQYF.

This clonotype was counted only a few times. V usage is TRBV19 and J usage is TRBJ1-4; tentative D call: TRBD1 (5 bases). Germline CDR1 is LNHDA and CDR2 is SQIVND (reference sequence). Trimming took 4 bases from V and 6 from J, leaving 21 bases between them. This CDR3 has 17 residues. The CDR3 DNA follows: TGTGCCAGTAGTAGCCGCCGGGACGTCCGACCGGATGAAAAACTGTTTTTT. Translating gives CASSSRRDVRPDEKLFF. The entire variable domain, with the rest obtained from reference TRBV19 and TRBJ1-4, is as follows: DGGITQSPKYLFRKEGQNVTLSCEQNLNHDAMYWYRQDPGQGLRLIYYSQIVNDFQKGDIAEGYSVSREKKESFPLTVTSAQKNPTAFYLCASSSRRDVRPDEKLFFGSGTQLSVL.

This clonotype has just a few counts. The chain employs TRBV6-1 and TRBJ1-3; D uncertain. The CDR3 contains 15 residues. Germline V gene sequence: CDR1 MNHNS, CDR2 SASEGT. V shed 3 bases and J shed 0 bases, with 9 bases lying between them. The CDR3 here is CASSDNRSSGNTIYF. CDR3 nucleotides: TGTGCCAGCAGTGACAACCGGAGCTCTGGAAACACCATATATTTT.

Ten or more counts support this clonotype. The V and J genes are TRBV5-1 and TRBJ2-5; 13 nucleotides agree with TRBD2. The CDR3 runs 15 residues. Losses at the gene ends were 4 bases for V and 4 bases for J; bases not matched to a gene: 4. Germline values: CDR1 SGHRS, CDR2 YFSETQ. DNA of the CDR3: TGCGCCAGCAGCCCCGGACTAGCGGGAGTAGAGACCCAGTACTTC. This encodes CASSPGLAGVETQYF.

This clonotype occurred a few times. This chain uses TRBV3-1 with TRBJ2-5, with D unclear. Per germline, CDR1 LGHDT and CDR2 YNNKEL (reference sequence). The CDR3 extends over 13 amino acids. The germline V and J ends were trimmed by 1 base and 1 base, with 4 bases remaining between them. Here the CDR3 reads CASSQAAQETQYF. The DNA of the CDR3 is TGTGCCAGCAGCCAAGCAGCCCAAGAGACCCAGTACTTC.

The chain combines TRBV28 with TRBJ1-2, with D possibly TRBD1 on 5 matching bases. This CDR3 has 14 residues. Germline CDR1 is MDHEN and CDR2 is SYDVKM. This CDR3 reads CAVRSPGTAGGYTF. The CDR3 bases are TGTGCTGTCAGGTCCCCGGGGACTGCTGGGGGCTACACCTTC.

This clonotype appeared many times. The CDR3 coding sequence is TGTGCCAGCTCACCGACAGGGAAACGCGAAAAACTGTTTTTT. As protein: CASSPTGKREKLFF. The V call is TRBV18, the J call TRBJ1-4, with TRBD1 matching 7 bases. This CDR3 has 14 residues. V trimming: 3 bases; J trimming: 8 bases; junction bases outside the gene matches: 6. Germline V gene lookup returns CDR1 KGHSH and CDR2 LQKENI.

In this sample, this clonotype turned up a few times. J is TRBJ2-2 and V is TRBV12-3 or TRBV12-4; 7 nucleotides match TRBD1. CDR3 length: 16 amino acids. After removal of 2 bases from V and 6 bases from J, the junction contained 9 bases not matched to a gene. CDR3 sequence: CASSLRGGGLSGELFF. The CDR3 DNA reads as TGTGCCAGCAGTTTAAGAGGGGGCGGGCTATCCGGGGAGCTGTTTTTT.

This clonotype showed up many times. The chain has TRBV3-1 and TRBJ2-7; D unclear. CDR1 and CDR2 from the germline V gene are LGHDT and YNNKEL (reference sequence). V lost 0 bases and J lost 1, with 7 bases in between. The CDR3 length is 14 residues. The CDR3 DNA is TGTGCCAGCAGCCAAGAGGCTAGATCCTACGAGCAGTACTTC. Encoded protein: CASSQEARSYEQYF.

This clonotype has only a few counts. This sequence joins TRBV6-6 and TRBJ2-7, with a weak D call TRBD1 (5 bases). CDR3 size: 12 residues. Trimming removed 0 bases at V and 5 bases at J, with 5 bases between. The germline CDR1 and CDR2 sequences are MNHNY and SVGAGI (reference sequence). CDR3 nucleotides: TGTGCCAGCAGTTACTCACAGGACGAGCAGTACTTC. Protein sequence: CASSYSQDEQYF.

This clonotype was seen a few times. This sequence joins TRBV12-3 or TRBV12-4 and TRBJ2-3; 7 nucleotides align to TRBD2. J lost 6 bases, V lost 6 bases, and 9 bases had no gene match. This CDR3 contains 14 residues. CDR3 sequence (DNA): TGTGCCAGCAGCCCTAGCGGCCCCCTGGATACGCAGTATTTT. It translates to CASSPSGPLDTQYF.

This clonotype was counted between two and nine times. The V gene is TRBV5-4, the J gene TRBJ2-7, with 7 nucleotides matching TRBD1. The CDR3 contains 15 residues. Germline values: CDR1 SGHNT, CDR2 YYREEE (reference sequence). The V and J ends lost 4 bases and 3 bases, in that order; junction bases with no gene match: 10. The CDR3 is CASSGGPGQNYEQYF. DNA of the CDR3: TGTGCCAGCAGCGGAGGACCGGGACAGAACTACGAGCAGTACTTC.

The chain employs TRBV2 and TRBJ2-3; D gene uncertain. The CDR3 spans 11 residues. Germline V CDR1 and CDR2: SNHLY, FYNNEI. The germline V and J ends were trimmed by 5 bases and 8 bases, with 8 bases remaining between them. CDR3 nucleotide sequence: TGTGCCAGCAGTCCGACTGGTACGCAGTATTTT. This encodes CASSPTGTQYF.

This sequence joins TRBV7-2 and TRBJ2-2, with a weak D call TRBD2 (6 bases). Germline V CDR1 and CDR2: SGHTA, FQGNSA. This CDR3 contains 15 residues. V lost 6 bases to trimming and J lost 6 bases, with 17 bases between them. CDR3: CASRSLGRGAGELFF. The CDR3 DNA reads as TGTGCCAGCAGATCCCTAGGGCGGGGAGCCGGGGAGCTGTTTTTT.

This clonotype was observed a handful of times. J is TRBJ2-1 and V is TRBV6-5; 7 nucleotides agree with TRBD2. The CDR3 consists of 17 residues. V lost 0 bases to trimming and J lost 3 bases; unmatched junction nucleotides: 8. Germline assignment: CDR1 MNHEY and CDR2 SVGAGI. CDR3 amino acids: CASSYSPPSGIYNEQFF. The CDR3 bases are TGTGCCAGCAGTTACTCCCCCCCCAGCGGGATCTACAATGAGCAGTTCTTC.

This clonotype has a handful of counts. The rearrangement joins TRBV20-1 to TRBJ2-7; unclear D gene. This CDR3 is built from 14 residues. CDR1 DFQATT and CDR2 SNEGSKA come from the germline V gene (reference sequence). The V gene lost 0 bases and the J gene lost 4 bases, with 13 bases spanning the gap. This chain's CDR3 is CSARDRRAVYEQYF. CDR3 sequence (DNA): TGCAGTGCTAGAGATAGGAGAGCTGTTTACGAGCAGTACTTC.

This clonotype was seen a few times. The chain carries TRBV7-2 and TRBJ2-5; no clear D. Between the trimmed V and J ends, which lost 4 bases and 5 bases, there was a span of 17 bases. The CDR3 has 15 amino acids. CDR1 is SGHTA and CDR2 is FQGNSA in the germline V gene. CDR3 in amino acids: CASSSGGSFVETQYF. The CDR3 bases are TGTGCCAGCAGCTCAGGTGGCTCCTTTGTTGAGACCCAGTACTTC.

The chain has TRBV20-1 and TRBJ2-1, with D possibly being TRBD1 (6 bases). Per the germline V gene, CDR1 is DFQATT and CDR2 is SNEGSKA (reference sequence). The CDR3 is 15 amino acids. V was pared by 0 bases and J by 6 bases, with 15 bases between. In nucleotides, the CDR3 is TGCAGTGCTAGAGATAGGAGAAGGGGGACCAATGAGCAGTTCTTC. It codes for CSARDRRRGTNEQFF.